One sample yielded the 25 T cell receptor beta chains listed below, sequenced in a study of cytomegalovirus exposure and HLA in healthy donors. Researchers ran the PCR with 60 Vbeta and 13 Jbeta primers. Sequenced by immunoSEQ multiplex PCR; TCRdb stores in-frame clones only, minus some. The sample includes approximately 200,000 clones, 60% to 85% of them seen just once. Sequenced sample: PBMCs. Receptors originate from a man aged 35 to 55 in good health and CMV-seronegative.

The chain carries TRBV29-1 and TRBJ2-5; TRBD1 agrees at 7 bases. The CDR3 runs to 14 residues. After removal of 1 base from V and 7 bases from J, the junction contained 9 bases not matched to a gene. Per germline, CDR1 SQVTM and CDR2 ANQGSEA. CDR3 residues: CSVEGVRGKGTQYF. The CDR3 DNA is TGCAGCGTTGAAGGGGTCAGGGGGAAGGGGACCCAGTACTTC.

The chain links TRBV30 to TRBJ1-1; a weak D match, TRBD1 (6 bases). Trimming shortened V by 6 bases and J by 0 bases, and 11 bases separated the two germline ends. The CDR3 extends over 13 amino acids. The germline V gene encodes CDR1 GTSNPN and CDR2 SVGIG (reference sequence). The CDR3 DNA sequence: TGTGCCTGTCCAGGGGTCATGAACACTGAAGCTTTCTTT. Encoded protein: CACPGVMNTEAFF.

This chain links TRBV21-1 with TRBJ1-3. TRBV21-1 is shown as a pseudogene. CDR3 length equals 18 residues. CDR3 DNA sequence: TGTGCCAGCAGCAAAGAACGACGGGATAGAGACTCTGGAAACACCATATATTTT. This translates into CASSKERRDRDSGNTIYF.

V is TRBV11-3 and J is TRBJ2-3; a possible D gene is TRBD2 (5 bases). Germline V gene data show CDR1 as SGHNT and CDR2 as YENEEA. CDR3 size: 13 residues. Trimming shortened V by 3 bases and J by 6 bases, and 10 bases separated the two germline ends. DNA for the CDR3: TGTGCCAGCAGCTTCTCCGGGGTGGATACGCAGTATTTT. Its protein is CASSFSGVDTQYF.

This clone was counted only a few times. The gene calls are TRBV11-2 and TRBJ2-7; 8 bases agree with TRBD2. V shed 3 bases, J shed 3 bases, and the junction held 4 bases outside the gene matches. The CDR3 covers 14 residues. Germline CDR1 and CDR2: SGHAT and FQNNGV. In DNA form, the CDR3 reads TGTGCCAGCAGCTTTTTAGCGGGGATCTACGAGCAGTACTTC. Its protein is CASSFLAGIYEQYF.

The chain recombines TRBV7-2 with TRBJ2-2, with D unclear. V was shortened by 3 bases and J by 5 bases, with 10 bases between the two germline ends. The germline CDR1 and CDR2 sequences are SGHTA and FQGNSA. The CDR3 runs to 14 residues. The CDR3 sequence: CASSFTDLTGELFF. Written as DNA, the CDR3 is TGTGCCAGCAGCTTCACAGATCTAACCGGGGAGCTGTTTTTT. The entire variable domain, with the rest obtained from reference TRBV7-2 and TRBJ2-2, is as follows: GAGVSQSPSNKVTEKGKDVELRCDPISGHTALYWYRQSLGQGLEFLIYFQGNSAPDKSGLPSDRFSAERTGGSVSTLTIQRTQQEDSAVYLCASSFTDLTGELFFGEGSRLTVL.

This clone was counted a few times. The chain recombines TRBV5-4 with TRBJ1-2; TRBD1 agrees at 9 bases. Trimming at V came to 2 bases and at J to 3 bases, leaving 11 bases not matched to a gene. The CDR3 is 17 residues long. From germline, CDR1 is SGHNT and CDR2 YYREEE (reference sequence). CDR3 region: CASSLIFPGQGHYGYTF. The CDR3 DNA follows: TGTGCCAGCAGCTTAATCTTCCCGGGACAGGGCCACTATGGCTACACCTTC.

This chain connects TRBV27 to TRBJ1-1, with unresolved D. CDR1 and CDR2 (germline): MNHEY, SMNVEV (reference sequence). V was trimmed by 6 bases and J by 7 bases, leaving 15 bases between them. This CDR3 has 13 residues. The CDR3 sequence: CASRPDERFEAFF. DNA for the CDR3: TGTGCCAGCAGGCCCGACGAGCGGTTTGAAGCTTTCTTT.

The V gene is TRBV7-9, the J gene TRBJ1-2; a weak D match, TRBD1 (5 bases). The ends were cut back, 5 bases at V and 8 bases at J, with 18 bases in the middle. Germline V gene sequence: CDR1 SEHNR, CDR2 FQNEAQ (reference sequence). This CDR3 region has 14 residues. The CDR3 bases are TGTGCCAGCAGCCCAGATAACTCCCGGGGGGGCTACACCTTC. Translation gives CASSPDNSRGGYTF.

The chain recombines TRBV7-6 with TRBJ1-6, with D perhaps TRBD1 (6 bases). CDR3 length equals 16 residues. From germline, CDR1 is SGHVS and CDR2 FNYEAQ. Trimming took 4 bases from V and 7 from J, leaving 17 bases between them. The CDR3 here is CASSSDLYRANSPLHF. CDR3 coding DNA: TGTGCCAGCAGCTCCGACCTCTACAGGGCCAATTCACCCCTCCACTTT. Complete variable domain (other parts from reference TRBV7-6 and TRBJ1-6): GAGVSQSPRYKVTKRGQDVALRCDPISGHVSLYWYRQALGQGPEFLTYFNYEAQQDKSGLPNDRFSAERPEGSISTLTIQRTEQRDSAMYRCASSSDLYRANSPLHFGNGTRLTVT.

As to this clone: Compared with germline, one end of the junction differs, possibly owing to a read error. The chain carries TRBV7-9 and TRBJ1-2, with TRBD1 identical over 9 bases. CDR1 and CDR2 (germline): SEHNR, FQNEAQ (reference sequence). The CDR3 is 14 amino acids. Here the CDR3 DNA reads TGTTCCAGCAGCGAGGGACAGGGACTTTATGGCTACACCTTC. Its protein is CSSSEGQGLYGYTF.

This sequence joins TRBV11-2 and TRBJ1-2, with D maybe TRBD1 (6 bases). The germline CDR1 and CDR2 sequences are SGHAT and FQNNGV. V was clipped by 5 bases and J by 6 bases, with 13 bases between them. This CDR3 comprises 13 residues. The CDR3 bases are TGTGCCAGCAGCCCCCGGGACAAGGATGGCTACACCTTC. This encodes CASSPRDKDGYTF. Full variable domain (missing parts from reference TRBV11-2 and TRBJ1-2): EAGVAQSPRYKIIEKRQSVAFWCNPISGHATLYWYQQILGQGPKLLIQFQNNGVVDDSQLPKDRFSAERLKGVDSTLKIQPAKLEDSAVYLCASSPRDKDGYTFGSGTRLTVV.

The rearrangement joins TRBV6-5 to TRBJ1-2; TRBD1 might be the D (5 bases). Trimming stripped 8 bases from V and 3 bases from J, with 13 bases between. Germline CDR1 MNHEY, CDR2 SVGAGI. The CDR3 loop spans 13 amino acids. CDR3 in DNA: TGTGCCAGCCTCCTGACAGATTACTATGGCTACACCTTC. Residues: CASLLTDYYGYTF.

The gene calls are TRBV19 and TRBJ1-2; 9 bases match TRBD1. In germline, CDR1 is LNHDA, CDR2 SQIVND (reference sequence). This CDR3 has 18 residues. V lost 1 base and J lost 8; bases outside the gene matches: 17. As DNA, the CDR3 is TGTGCCAGTAGTATAGGCTTGGGACAGGGTGAGCCAAGGGACGGCTACACCTTC. It translates to CASSIGLGQGEPRDGYTF.

This clone was observed a handful of times. The chain combines TRBV10-3 with TRBJ2-2; a possible D gene is TRBD2 (6 bases). This CDR3 is 14 amino acids long. The germline CDR1 and CDR2 sequences are ENHRY and SYGVKD. V was shortened by 10 bases and J by 6 bases, with 18 bases between the two germline ends. CDR3 coding DNA: TGTGCCACCGGCAGAGGGAGGCAACCCGGGGAGCTGTTTTTT. Protein sequence: CATGRGRQPGELFF.

This clone was recorded a few times. The chain links TRBV9 to TRBJ2-4, with D perhaps matching TRBD1 (6 bases). Germline V CDR1 and CDR2: SGDLS, YYNGEE. Trimming took 3 bases from V and 3 from J, leaving 7 bases between them. This CDR3 has 13 amino acids. The CDR3 nucleotides read TGTGCCAGCAGCGAGGACAGCAAAAACATTCAGTACTTC. This translates into CASSEDSKNIQYF. Based on the CDR3 plus reference TRBV9 and TRBJ2-4, the full variable domain is DSGVTQTPKHLITATGQRVTLRCSPRSGDLSVYWYQQSLDQGLQFLIQYYNGEERAKGNILERFSAQQFPDLHSELNLSSLELGDSALYFCASSEDSKNIQYFGAGTRLSVL.

V usage is TRBV30 and J usage is TRBJ2-7; 7 bases fit TRBD1. With 4 bases clipped from V and 0 bases from J, the junction kept 3 bases outside the gene matches. Looked up from germline, CDR1 is GTSNPN and CDR2 is SVGIG (reference sequence). The length of the CDR3 is 13 residues. The CDR3 loop is CAWIRDSSYEQYF. In nucleotides, the CDR3 is TGTGCCTGGATCCGGGACAGCTCCTACGAGCAGTACTTC.

V gene TRBV5-6 combines with J gene TRBJ2-1; 9 nucleotides agree with TRBD2. V trimming: 1 base; J trimming: 10 bases; junction bases outside the gene matches: 9. The length of the CDR3 is 15 residues. Germline lookup yields CDR1 SGHDT and CDR2 YYEEEE. This chain's CDR3 is CASSLPAGGPLEQFF. CDR3 coding DNA: TGTGCCAGCAGCTTGCCAGCGGGGGGTCCCTTGGAGCAGTTCTTC. Looking up the rest from reference TRBV5-6 and TRBJ2-1 gives the full variable domain: DAGVTQSPTHLIKTRGQQVTLRCSPKSGHDTVSWYQQALGQGPQFIFQYYEEEERQRGNFPDRFSGHQFPNYSSELNVNALLLGDSALYLCASSLPAGGPLEQFFGPGTRLTVL.

This clone was picked up one time. This rearrangement joins TRBV7-3 to TRBJ1-1; possible D gene TRBD1, 6 bases. Germline assignment: CDR1 SGHTA and CDR2 FQGTGA. This CDR3 has 14 residues. The V end lost 2 bases, the J end lost 5 bases, and 12 bases lay between the germline ends. The CDR3 nucleotides are TGTGCCAGCAGCTTAGGGCAGGGGAGAACTGAAGCTTTCTTT. Translating gives CASSLGQGRTEAFF.

This clone was observed a single time. The V call is TRBV2, the J call TRBJ2-7; 9 bases are shared with TRBD1. There are 14 residues in the CDR3. Germline lookup yields CDR1 SNHLY and CDR2 FYNNEI. V trimming: 4 bases; J trimming: 2 bases; junction bases outside the gene matches: 3. The chain's CDR3 is CASSGDRAAYEQYF. CDR3 sequence (DNA): TGTGCCAGCAGTGGGGACAGGGCCGCCTACGAGCAGTACTTC.

V usage is TRBV5-1 and J usage is TRBJ2-3; a possible D gene is TRBD1 (8 bases). Trimming pared 4 bases from V and 1 base from J, leaving 13 bases between. The CDR3 totals 15 residues. The germline V gene has CDR1 SGHRS and CDR2 YFSETQ. CDR3 nucleotide sequence: TGCGCCAGCAGCCAGCGGGACAGGCGCACAGATACGCAGTATTTT. Translation gives CASSQRDRRTDTQYF.

The chain links TRBV25-1 to TRBJ1-1; weak D call: TRBD1 (5 bases). CDR3 length: 14 amino acids. The V gene lost 3 bases and the J gene lost 3 bases, with 11 bases spanning the gap. Germline loops: CDR1 MGHDK, CDR2 SYGVNS. CDR3 in DNA: TGTGCCAGCAGTGAGGCGGGGCGGGACACTGAAGCTTTCTTT. Translation gives CASSEAGRDTEAFF.

Remarks on this clone: A read error may account for a junction end that differs from germline. The chain has TRBV28 and TRBJ1-2, with D tentatively TRBD1 (5 bases). This CDR3 is built from 11 residues. CDR1 is MDHEN and CDR2 is SYDVKM in the germline V gene. The CDR3: CASSPGPLLHF. CDR3 coding DNA: TGTGCCAGCAGTCCAGGGCCCTTACTTCACTTC.

The gene calls are TRBV9 and TRBJ2-7; D is undetermined. This CDR3 contains 14 residues. Germline assignment: CDR1 SGDLS and CDR2 YYNGEE. Trimming took off 0 bases at V and 4 bases at J, with 11 bases between the two ends. CDR3 loop: CASSVEATGYEQYF. CDR3 sequence (DNA): TGTGCCAGCAGCGTAGAGGCGACGGGTTACGAGCAGTACTTC.

CDR3 residues: CASSQPSPAGVRETQYF. CDR3 bases: TGTGCCAGCAGCCAACCTTCCCCGGCCGGGGTTCGAGAGACCCAGTACTTC. J is TRBJ2-5 and V is TRBV4-2; a weak D match, TRBD2 (5 bases). The ends were cut back, 2 bases at V and 4 bases at J, with 20 bases in the middle. CDR3 length: 17 residues. CDR1 and CDR2 from the germline V gene are LGHNA and YNFKEQ.